Listed below are T cell receptor beta chains from one sample, sequenced in a study of T-cell reconstitution after alpha-beta-depleted transplantation in children. TCRdb itself ran the PCR reads through MiXCR, one entry per CDR3 protein. Altogether about 78,000 distinct CDR3 sequences are present, 13% to 15% being singletons, with the ten largest covering 27%. The source was PBMCs, mostly from graft donor cells, collected 180 days after TCRalphabeta/CD19-depleted stem cell transplant. The source is a male patient aged 2-15 years who had a stem cell transplant for acute lymphoblastic leukemia, so the T cells may come from the graft donor. The CDR3 runs from the conserved cysteine through the conserved F or W. The order of the fields is V gene, D gene, clone size, J gene, CDR3 DNA, CDR3 protein. D genes are given only for firm matches. Clone size, where shown, is once, few, many, or a class for clones that have expanded.

V: TRBV7-9
D: .
size: few
J: TRBJ1-2
DNA: TGTGCCAGCAGCTTAGGGGGGATCCCTAACTATGGCTACACCTTC
CDR3: CASSLGGIPNYGYTF

V: TRBV6-1
D: TRBD1
size: few
J: TRBJ1-5
DNA: TGTGCCAGCAGTGGACCGGGACAGACCTTTTCCGTATATAGCAATCAGCCCCAGCATTTT
CDR3: CASSGPGQTFSVYSNQPQHF

V: TRBV5-1
D: TRBD1
size: .
J: TRBJ1-6
DNA: TGCGCCAGCAGCTTGGCGGGACAGGGCCATTCCTATAATTCACCCCTCCACTTT
CDR3: CASSLAGQGHSYNSPLHF

V: TRBV7-8
D: .
size: many
J: TRBJ2-7
DNA: TGTGCCAGCAGCTTAGGGCCCCCGAAGTACTTC
CDR3: CASSLGPPKYF

V: TRBV6-1
D: .
size: .
J: TRBJ2-7
DNA: TGTGCCAGCAATCCCCTTAGGGACGGAACCTACGAGCAGTACTTC
CDR3: CASNPLRDGTYEQYF

V: TRBV28
D: TRBD1
size: few
J: TRBJ1-4
DNA: TGTGCCAGCAGTTCCCCGACAGGGAAAGGGGAAAAACTGTTTTTT
CDR3: CASSSPTGKGEKLFF

V: TRBV10-3
D: TRBD1
size: few
J: TRBJ2-3
DNA: TGTGCCATCAGCTCGGACAGGGGGCGGGATACGCAGTATTTT
CDR3: CAISSDRGRDTQYF

V: TRBV5-4
D: TRBD2
size: .
J: TRBJ2-1
DNA: TGTGCCAGCAGCCCCGGGGTAGCGGGAGCTCTGCAGTTCTTC
CDR3: CASSPGVAGALQFF

V: TRBV6-5
D: TRBD1
size: .
J: TRBJ2-7
DNA: TGTGCCAGCAGTTACCCGGGACAGGGGCACTACGAGCAGTACTTC
CDR3: CASSYPGQGHYEQYF

V: TRBV7-7
D: .
size: few
J: TRBJ2-3
DNA: TGTGCTAGCAGCTTAGGCGGGGACCGCACAGATACGCAGTATTTT
CDR3: CASSLGGDRTDTQYF

V: TRBV7-8
D: TRBD1
size: .
J: TRBJ2-7
DNA: TGTGCCAGCAGTTTCGACAGGGGAGCCTACGAGCAGTACTTC
CDR3: CASSFDRGAYEQYF

V: TRBV10-3
D: TRBD1
size: .
J: TRBJ2-7
DNA: TGTGTCGCGACAGGGGACCTCTTCTACGAGCAGTACTTC
CDR3: CVATGDLFYEQYF

V: TRBV27
D: .
size: .
J: TRBJ1-1
DNA: TGTGCCAGCAGGGACGCGGAGAACACTGAAGCTTTCTTT
CDR3: CASRDAENTEAFF

V: TRBV5-1
D: .
size: few
J: TRBJ1-1
DNA: TGCGCCAGCAGGGTACGGGGAGTGAACACTGAAGCTTTCTTT
CDR3: CASRVRGVNTEAFF

V: TRBV10-2
D: .
size: .
J: TRBJ2-7
DNA: TGCGCCAGCTCGGTACTAGTCTACGAGCAGTACTTC
CDR3: CASSVLVYEQYF